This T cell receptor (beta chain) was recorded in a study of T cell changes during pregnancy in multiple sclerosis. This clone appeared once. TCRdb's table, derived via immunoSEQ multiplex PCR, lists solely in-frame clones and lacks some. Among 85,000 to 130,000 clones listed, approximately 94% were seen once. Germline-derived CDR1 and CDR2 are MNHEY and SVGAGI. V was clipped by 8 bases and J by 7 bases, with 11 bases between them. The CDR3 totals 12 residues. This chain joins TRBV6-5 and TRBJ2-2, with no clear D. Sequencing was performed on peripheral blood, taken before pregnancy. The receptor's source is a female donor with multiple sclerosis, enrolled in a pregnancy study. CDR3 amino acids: CASWWPGGELFF. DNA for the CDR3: TGTGCCAGCTGGTGGCCAGGCGGGGAGCTGTTTTTT.